This is a list of T cell receptor beta chains from one sample in a study of CD4 T cells in relation to SARS-CoV-2 and coronaviruses. The table came from immunoSEQ multiplex PCR; TCRdb's copy has only in-frame clones and leaves some out. The sample consists of 25,000 to 30,000 clones, around three quarters of them appearing once. These receptors have no identified antigens. Sequencing input: CD4+ T cells from PBMCs, cultured in vitro. These receptors were obtained from a human donor in good health. CDR3s include the opening cysteine and the closing phenylalanine or tryptophan. A D gene is named only where the DNA matches it firmly. Size is omitted from some rows. Given values are once, few, many or a class for expanded clones.

abundance,v_gene,d_gene,j_gene,CDR3nt,CDR3aa
once,TRBV11-3,TRBD1,TRBJ2-3,TGTGCCAGCAGCCCCCGCGGTCAGGGGGCTAGAGATACGCAGTATTTT,CASSPRGQGARDTQYF
.,TRBV2,.,TRBJ1-1,TGTGCCAGCAGTGAGGCCGGGGGGGTCAGGACTGAAGCTTTCTTT,CASSEAGGVRTEAFF
once,TRBV18,.,TRBJ1-5,TGTGCCAGCTCACCGGGGAATCAGCCCCAGCATTTT,CASSPGNQPQHF
.,TRBV15,.,TRBJ1-5,TGTGCCACCAGCAGAGAAAATTTGCTGGGGCCCCAGCATTTT,CATSRENLLGPQHF
few,TRBV3-1/TRBV3-2,TRBD1,TRBJ2-7,TGTGCCAGCAGCCTACAGGGGGTCTACGAGCAGTACTTC,CASSLQGVYEQYF
.,TRBV7-7,TRBD1,TRBJ2-2,TGTGCTAGCAGCCCTCAGGGGGCGAACACCGGGGAGCTGTTTTTT,CASSPQGANTGELFF
.,TRBV9,.,TRBJ2-3,TGTGCCAGCAGCGGTGCTAGCGCAGATACGCAGTATTTT,CASSGASADTQYF
.,TRBV10-3,.,TRBJ2-3,TGTGCCATCAGTGACTCTCATGCGGGAGATACGCAGTATTTT,CAISDSHAGDTQYF
.,TRBV2,TRBD1,TRBJ2-4,TGTGCCTGTACCGAGGGGGCCCGTGGCAAAAACATTCAGTACTTC,CACTEGARGKNIQYF
few,TRBV7-3,.,TRBJ2-2,TGTGCCAGCAGCTTAGAAGTTGGGCAGGCCGGGGAGCTGTTTTTT,CASSLEVGQAGELFF
.,TRBV7-9,TRBD2,TRBJ2-1,TGTGCCAGCAGTGCTAACCGACTAGCGGGGGGGCCCGGTGAGCAGTTCTTC,CASSANRLAGGPGEQFF
few,TRBV2,TRBD2,TRBJ2-1,TGTGCCAGCAGTGAATCGAGGGCTAGCGGGAGGCATCAGTTCTTC,CASSESRASGRHQFF
.,TRBV10-3,TRBD2,TRBJ2-3,TGTGCCATCAGTGGAGGGACTAGCCTACACACAGATACGCAGTATTTT,CAISGGTSLHTDTQYF
.,TRBV7-3,TRBD2,TRBJ2-1,TGTGCCAGCAGCTTAATGGGACTAGCGGGAGGCAATGAGCAGTTCTTC,CASSLMGLAGGNEQFF